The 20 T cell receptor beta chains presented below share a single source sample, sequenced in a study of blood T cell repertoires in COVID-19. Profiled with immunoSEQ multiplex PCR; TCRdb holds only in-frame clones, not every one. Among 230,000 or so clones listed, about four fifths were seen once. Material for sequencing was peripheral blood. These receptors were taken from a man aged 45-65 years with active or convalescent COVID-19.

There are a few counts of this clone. The CDR3 reads CASSQEGANSPLHF. The DNA for the CDR3 is TGTGCCAGCAGCCAAGAAGGGGCGAATTCACCCCTCCACTTT. This chain links TRBV4-2 with TRBJ1-6, with D tentatively TRBD1 (5 bases). Per germline, CDR1 LGHNA and CDR2 YNFKEQ. The V gene lost 0 bases and the J gene lost 7 bases, with 7 bases spanning the gap. This CDR3 spans 14 amino acids.

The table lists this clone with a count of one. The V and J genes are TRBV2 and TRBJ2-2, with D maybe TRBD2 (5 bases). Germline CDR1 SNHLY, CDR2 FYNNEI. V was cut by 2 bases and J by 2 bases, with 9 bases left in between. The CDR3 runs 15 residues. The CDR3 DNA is TGTGCCAGCAGTGAAAGCGGACCTAACACCGGGGAGCTGTTTTTT. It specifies CASSESGPNTGELFF.

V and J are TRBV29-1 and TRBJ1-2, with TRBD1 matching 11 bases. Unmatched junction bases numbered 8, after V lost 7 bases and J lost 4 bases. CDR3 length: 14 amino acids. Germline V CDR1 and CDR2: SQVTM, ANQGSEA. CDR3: CSGDLGQGGYGYTF. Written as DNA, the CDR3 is TGCAGCGGTGACCTGGGACAGGGGGGCTATGGCTACACCTTC.

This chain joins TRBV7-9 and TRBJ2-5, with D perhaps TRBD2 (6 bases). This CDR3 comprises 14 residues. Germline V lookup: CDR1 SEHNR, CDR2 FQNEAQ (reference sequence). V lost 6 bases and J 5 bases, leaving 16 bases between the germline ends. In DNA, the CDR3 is TGTGCCAGCAGGCAGTCCGGGGGTTTGGAGACCCAGTACTTC. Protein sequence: CASRQSGGLETQYF.

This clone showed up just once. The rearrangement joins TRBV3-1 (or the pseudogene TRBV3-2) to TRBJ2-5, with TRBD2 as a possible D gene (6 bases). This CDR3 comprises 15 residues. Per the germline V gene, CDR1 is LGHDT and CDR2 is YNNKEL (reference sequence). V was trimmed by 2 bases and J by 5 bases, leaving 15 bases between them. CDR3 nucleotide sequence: TGTGCCAGCAGCCAAAGAGGAGGAGGGGTGGAGACCCAGTACTTC. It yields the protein CASSQRGGGVETQYF.

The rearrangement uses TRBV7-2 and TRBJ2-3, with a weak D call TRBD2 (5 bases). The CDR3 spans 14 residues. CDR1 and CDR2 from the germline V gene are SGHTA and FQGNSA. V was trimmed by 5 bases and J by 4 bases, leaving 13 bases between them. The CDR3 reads CASSRGFPSDTQYF. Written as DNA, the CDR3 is TGTGCCAGCAGCCGGGGATTTCCCTCAGATACGCAGTATTTT.

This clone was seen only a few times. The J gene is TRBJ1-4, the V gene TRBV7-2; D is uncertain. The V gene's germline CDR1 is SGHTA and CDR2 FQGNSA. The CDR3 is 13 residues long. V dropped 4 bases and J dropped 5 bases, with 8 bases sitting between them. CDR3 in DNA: TGTGCCAGCAGCTCACAAGTAAATGAAAAACTGTTTTTT. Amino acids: CASSSQVNEKLFF.

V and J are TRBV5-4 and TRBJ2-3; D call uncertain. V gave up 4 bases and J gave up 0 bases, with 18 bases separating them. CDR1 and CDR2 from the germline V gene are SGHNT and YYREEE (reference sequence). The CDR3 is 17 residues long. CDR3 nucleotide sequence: TGTGCCAGCAGCCCCCAGGCCAATACGGTTAGCACAGATACGCAGTATTTT. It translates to CASSPQANTVSTDTQYF. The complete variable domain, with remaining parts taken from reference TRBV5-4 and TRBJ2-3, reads ETGVTQSPTHLIKTRGQQVTLRCSSQSGHNTVSWYQQALGQGPQFIFQYYREEENGRGNFPPRFSGLQFPNYSSELNVNALELDDSALYLCASSPQANTVSTDTQYFGPGTRLTVL.

The CDR3 DNA follows: TGTGCCAGCAGCCAACAGGGGGCCAGCACTGAAGCTTTCTTT. Residues: CASSQQGASTEAFF. The V gene is TRBV14, the J gene TRBJ1-1; 8 nucleotides align to TRBD1. The junction had 3 bases not matched to a gene; V was cut back by 2 bases and J by 4 bases. This CDR3 comprises 14 residues. From germline, CDR1 is SGHDN and CDR2 FVKESK.

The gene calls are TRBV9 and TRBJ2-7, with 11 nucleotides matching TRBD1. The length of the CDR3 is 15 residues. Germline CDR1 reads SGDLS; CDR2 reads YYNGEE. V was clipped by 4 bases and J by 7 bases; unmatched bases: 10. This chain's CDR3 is CASSLTGTGGGEQYF. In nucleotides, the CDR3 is TGTGCCAGCAGCTTGACCGGGACAGGGGGAGGAGAGCAGTACTTC.

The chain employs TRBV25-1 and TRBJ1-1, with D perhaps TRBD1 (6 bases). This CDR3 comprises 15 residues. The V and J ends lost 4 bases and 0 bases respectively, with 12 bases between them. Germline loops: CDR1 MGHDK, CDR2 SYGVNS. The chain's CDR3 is CASSGIQGLNTEAFF. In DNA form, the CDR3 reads TGTGCCAGCAGTGGGATACAGGGTTTGAACACTGAAGCTTTCTTT.

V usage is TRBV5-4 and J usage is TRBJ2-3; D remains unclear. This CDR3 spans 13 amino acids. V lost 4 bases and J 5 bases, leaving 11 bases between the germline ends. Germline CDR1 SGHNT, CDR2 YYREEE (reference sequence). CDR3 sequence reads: CASSTVRRDTQYF. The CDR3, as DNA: TGTGCCAGCAGCACTGTTCGTCGAGATACGCAGTATTTT. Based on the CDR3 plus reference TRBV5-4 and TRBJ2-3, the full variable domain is ETGVTQSPTHLIKTRGQQVTLRCSSQSGHNTVSWYQQALGQGPQFIFQYYREEENGRGNFPPRFSGLQFPNYSSELNVNALELDDSALYLCASSTVRRDTQYFGPGTRLTVL.

DNA of the CDR3: TGTGCCAGCAGTTACTCTGGGAGTGGGGATGGAAACACCATATATTTT. It encodes CASSYSGSGDGNTIYF. The chain has TRBV6-6 and TRBJ1-3; D gene ambiguous. The V end lost 0 bases, the J end lost 3 bases, and 12 bases lay between the germline ends. CDR1 is MNHNY and CDR2 is SVGAGI in the germline V gene (reference sequence). The CDR3 extends over 16 amino acids.

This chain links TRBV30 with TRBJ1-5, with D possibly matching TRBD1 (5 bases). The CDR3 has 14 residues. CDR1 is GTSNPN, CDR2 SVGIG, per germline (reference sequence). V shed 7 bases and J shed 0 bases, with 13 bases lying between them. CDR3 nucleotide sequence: TGTGCCTTCCTCAAGGGGCGTAGCAATCAGCCCCAGCATTTT. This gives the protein CAFLKGRSNQPQHF. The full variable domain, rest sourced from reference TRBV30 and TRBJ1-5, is SQTIHQWPATLVQPVGSPLSLECTVEGTSNPNLYWYRQAAGRGLQLLFYSVGIGQISSEVPQNLSASRPQDRQFILSSKKLLLSDSGFYLCAFLKGRSNQPQHFGDGTRLSIL.

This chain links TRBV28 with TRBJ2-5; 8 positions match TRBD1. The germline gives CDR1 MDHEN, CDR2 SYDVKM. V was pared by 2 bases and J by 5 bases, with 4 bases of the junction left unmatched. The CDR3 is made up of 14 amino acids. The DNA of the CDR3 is TGTGCCAGCAGTTTAAACAGGGGGTTGGAGACCCAGTACTTC. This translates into CASSLNRGLETQYF.

Written as DNA, the CDR3 is TGTGCCAGCAGTGAAGAAGGCGGGCAGTTGGGTCAGCCCCAGCATTTT. This encodes CASSEEGGQLGQPQHF. The chain recombines TRBV6-1 with TRBJ1-5; D is undetermined. The ends were cut back, 1 base at V and 6 bases at J, with 16 bases in the middle. CDR1 is MNHNS and CDR2 is SASEGT in the germline V gene. This CDR3 contains 16 residues.

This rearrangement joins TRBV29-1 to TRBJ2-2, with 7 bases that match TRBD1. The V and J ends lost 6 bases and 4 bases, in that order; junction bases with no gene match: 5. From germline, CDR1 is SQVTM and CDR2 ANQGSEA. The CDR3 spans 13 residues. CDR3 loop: CSVGQVRTGELFF. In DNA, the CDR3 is TGCAGCGTCGGACAGGTCCGCACCGGGGAGCTGTTTTTT.

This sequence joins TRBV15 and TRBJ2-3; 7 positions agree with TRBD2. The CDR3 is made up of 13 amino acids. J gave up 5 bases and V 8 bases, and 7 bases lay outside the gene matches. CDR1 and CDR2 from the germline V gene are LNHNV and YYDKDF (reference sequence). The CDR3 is CATGGGLKDTQYF. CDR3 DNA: TGTGCCACCGGGGGGGGATTGAAAGATACGCAGTATTTT. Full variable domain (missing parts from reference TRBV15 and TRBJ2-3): DAMVIQNPRYQVTQFGKPVTLSCSQTLNHNVMYWYQQKSSQAPKLLFHYYDKDFNNEADTPDNFQSRRPNTSFCFLDIRSPGLGDTAMYLCATGGGLKDTQYFGPGTRLTVL.

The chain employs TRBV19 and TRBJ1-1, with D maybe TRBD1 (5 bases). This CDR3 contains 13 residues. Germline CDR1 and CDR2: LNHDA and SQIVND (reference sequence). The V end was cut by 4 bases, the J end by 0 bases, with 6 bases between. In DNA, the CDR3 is TGTGCCAGTAGTAGGGGCATGAACACTGAAGCTTTCTTT. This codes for CASSRGMNTEAFF.

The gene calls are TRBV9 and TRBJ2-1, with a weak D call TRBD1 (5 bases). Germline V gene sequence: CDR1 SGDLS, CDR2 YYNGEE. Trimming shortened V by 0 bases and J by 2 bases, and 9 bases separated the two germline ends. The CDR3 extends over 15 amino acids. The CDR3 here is CASSVGQITYNEQFF. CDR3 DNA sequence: TGTGCCAGCAGCGTAGGACAGATTACCTACAATGAGCAGTTCTTC.